This TCR beta chain was sequenced for a study of control samples from healthy donors and cancer patients. V lost 1 base and J 3 bases, leaving 4 bases between the germline ends. Germline-derived CDR1 and CDR2 are LGHDT and YNNKEL (reference sequence). This CDR3 spans 13 amino acids. The data were produced by immunoSEQ multiplex PCR, yet TCRdb's version contains in-frame clones alone and is incomplete. The sample consists of around 140,000 clones, around nine tenths of them appearing once. This sequence was found in a man aged 50-60 years with head and neck cancer. The chain has TRBV3-1 (or the pseudogene TRBV3-2) and TRBJ1-5, with unresolved D. The sample comprised PBMCs. This CDR3 is CASSQGPNQPQHF. The CDR3 DNA reads TGTGCCAGCAGCCAAGGGCCCAATCAGCCCCAGCATTTT.